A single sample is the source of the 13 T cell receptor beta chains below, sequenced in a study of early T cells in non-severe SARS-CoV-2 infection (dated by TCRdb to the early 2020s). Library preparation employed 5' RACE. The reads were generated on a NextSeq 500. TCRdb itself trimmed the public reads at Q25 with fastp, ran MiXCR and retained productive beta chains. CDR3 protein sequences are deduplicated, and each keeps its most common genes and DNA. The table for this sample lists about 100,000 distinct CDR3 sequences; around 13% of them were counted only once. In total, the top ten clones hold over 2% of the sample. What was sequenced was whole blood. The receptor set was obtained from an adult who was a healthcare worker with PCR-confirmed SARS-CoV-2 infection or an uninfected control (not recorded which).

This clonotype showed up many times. CDR3 region: CASSYGGNYGYTF. In DNA form, the CDR3 reads TGTGCCAGCAGTTACGGGGGAAACTATGGCTACACCTTC. This sequence joins TRBV6-5 and TRBJ1-2, with a possible D match to TRBD1 (5 bases). This CDR3 is 13 amino acids long. Trimming removed 2 bases at V and 2 bases at J, with 6 bases between. From germline, CDR1 is MNHEY and CDR2 SVGAGI.

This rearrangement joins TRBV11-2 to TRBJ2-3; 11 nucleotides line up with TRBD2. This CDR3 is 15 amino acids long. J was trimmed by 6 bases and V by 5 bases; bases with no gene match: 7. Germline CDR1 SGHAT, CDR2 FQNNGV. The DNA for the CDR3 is TGTGCCAGCAGCACATCTAGCGGGGGGATTGATACGCAGTATTTT. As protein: CASSTSSGGIDTQYF.

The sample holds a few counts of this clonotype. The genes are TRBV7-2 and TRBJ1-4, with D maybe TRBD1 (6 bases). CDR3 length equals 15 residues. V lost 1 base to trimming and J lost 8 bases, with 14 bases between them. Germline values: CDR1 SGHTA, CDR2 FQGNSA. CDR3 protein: CASSLVRQDGEKLFF. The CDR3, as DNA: TGTGCCAGCAGCTTAGTGCGACAGGACGGCGAAAAACTGTTTTTT.

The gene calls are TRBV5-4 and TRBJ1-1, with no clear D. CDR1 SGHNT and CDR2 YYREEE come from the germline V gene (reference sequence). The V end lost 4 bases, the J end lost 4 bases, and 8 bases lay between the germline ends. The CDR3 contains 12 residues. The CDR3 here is CASSPAGTEAFF. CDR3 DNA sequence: TGTGCCAGCAGCCCCGCTGGCACTGAAGCTTTCTTT.

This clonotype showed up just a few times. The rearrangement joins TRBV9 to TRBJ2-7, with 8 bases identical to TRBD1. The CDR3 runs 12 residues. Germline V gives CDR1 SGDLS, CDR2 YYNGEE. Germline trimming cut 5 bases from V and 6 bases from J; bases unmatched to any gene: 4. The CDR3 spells CASRNRGAEQYF. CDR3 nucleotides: TGTGCCAGCAGGAACAGGGGGGCCGAGCAGTACTTC.

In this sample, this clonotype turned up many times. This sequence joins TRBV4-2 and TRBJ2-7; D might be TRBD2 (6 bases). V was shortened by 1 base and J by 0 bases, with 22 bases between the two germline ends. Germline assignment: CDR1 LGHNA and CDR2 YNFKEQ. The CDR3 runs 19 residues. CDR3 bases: TGTGCCAGCAGCCAAGTTTCATCAAAGGGGACTCAAAGCTCCTACGAGCAGTACTTC. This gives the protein CASSQVSSKGTQSSYEQYF.

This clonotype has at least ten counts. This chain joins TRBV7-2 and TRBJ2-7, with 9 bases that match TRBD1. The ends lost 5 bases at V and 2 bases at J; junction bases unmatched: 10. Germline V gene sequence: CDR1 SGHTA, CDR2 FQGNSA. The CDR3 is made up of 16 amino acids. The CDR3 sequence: CASSIASGTGTYEQYF. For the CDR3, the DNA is TGTGCCAGCAGCATCGCCTCCGGGACAGGGACCTACGAGCAGTACTTC.

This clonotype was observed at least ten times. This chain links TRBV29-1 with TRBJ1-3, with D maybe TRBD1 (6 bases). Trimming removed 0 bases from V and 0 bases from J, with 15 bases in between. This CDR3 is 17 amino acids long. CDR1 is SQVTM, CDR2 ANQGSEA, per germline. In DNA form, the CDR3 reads TGCAGCGTTGAAGATAAGGACAGCGGAGGCTCTGGAAACACCATATATTTT. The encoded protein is CSVEDKDSGGSGNTIYF. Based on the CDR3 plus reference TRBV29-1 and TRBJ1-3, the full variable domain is SAVISQKPSRDICQRGTSLTIQCQVDSQVTMMFWYRQQPGQSLTLIATANQGSEATYESGFVIDKFPISRPNLTFSTLTVSNMSPEDSSIYLCSVEDKDSGGSGNTIYFGEGSWLTVV.

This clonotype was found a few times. The CDR3 here is CSARTGGEQFF. CDR3 DNA: TGCAGTGCTAGGACGGGCGGCGAGCAGTTCTTC. The chain links TRBV20-1 to TRBJ2-1; D remains unclear. Trimming left V 3 bases short and J 10 bases short, with 10 bases between. This CDR3 has 11 residues. In germline, CDR1 is DFQATT, CDR2 SNEGSKA (reference sequence).

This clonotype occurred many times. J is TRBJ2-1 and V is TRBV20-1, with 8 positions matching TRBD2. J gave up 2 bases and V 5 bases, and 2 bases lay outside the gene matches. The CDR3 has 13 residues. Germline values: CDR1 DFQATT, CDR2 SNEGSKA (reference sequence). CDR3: CSAGSGAYNEQFF. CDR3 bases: TGCAGTGCTGGTAGCGGGGCCTACAATGAGCAGTTCTTC.

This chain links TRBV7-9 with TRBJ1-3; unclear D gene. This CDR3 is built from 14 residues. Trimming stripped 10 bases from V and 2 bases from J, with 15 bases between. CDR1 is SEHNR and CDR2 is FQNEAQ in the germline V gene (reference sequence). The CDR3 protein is CATQPLAPGNTIYF. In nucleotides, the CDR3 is TGTGCCACCCAGCCCCTGGCACCTGGAAACACCATATATTTT.

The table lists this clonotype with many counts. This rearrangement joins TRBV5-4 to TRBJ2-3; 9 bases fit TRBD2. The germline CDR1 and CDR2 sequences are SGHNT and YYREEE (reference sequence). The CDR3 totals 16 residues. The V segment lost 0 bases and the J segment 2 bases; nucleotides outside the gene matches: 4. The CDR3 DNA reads TGTGCCAGCAGCTTGGCAGCGGGGGGCCTCACAGATACGCAGTATTTT. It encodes CASSLAAGGLTDTQYF. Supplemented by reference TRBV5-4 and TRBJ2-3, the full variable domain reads ETGVTQSPTHLIKTRGQQVTLRCSSQSGHNTVSWYQQALGQGPQFIFQYYREEENGRGNFPPRFSGLQFPNYSSELNVNALELDDSALYLCASSLAAGGLTDTQYFGPGTRLTVL.

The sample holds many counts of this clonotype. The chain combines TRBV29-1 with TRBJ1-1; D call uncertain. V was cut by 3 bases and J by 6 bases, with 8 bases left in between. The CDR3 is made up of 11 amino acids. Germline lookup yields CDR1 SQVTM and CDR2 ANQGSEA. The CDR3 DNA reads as TGCAGCGTTGACGACCGGGCTGAAGCTTTCTTT. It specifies CSVDDRAEAFF.